This is a list of T cell receptor beta chains from one sample in a study of shared clonotypes between healthy human individuals. Data came from immunoSEQ multiplex PCR; TCRdb stores just in-frame clones and leaves some out. The sample consists of under 2,500,000 clones, almost 96% of them appearing once. Specimen: naive CD4+ T cells sorted from blood. The source of these receptors is a young man in good health. Each CDR3 is given with its conserved first and last residue. Size is omitted from some rows. Given values are once, few, many or a class for expanded clones.

J gene	clone size	CDR3 length	V gene	CDR3 protein
TRBJ2-3	-	16	TRBV5-4	CASSVAARGGADTQYF
TRBJ2-2	-	16	TRBV19	CASSIWGDANTGELFF
TRBJ1-4	-	14	TRBV11-3	CASSLMEGGEKLFF
TRBJ1-1	-	13	TRBV7-9	CASSLEGGTEAFF
TRBJ2-7	-	18	TRBV18	CASSLLGLAGVPPYEQYF
TRBJ2-2	-	18	TRBV19	CASRKSRIGTPGTGELFF
TRBJ1-1	-	15	TRBV5-1	CASSLLGQENTEAFF
TRBJ1-4	-	15	TRBV13	CASSNGQLRGEKLFF
TRBJ1-1	-	14	TRBV19	CASSIDPGTALAFF
TRBJ1-4	-	15	TRBV28	CASTIGAGRDEKLFF
TRBJ1-5	-	15	TRBV19	CASSRQVDSNQPQHF
TRBJ2-7	-	13	TRBV9	CASSTQTGRRQYF
TRBJ1-1	-	15	TRBV6-5	CASRGDRAGDTEAFF
TRBJ1-5	-	16	TRBV19	CASSVRTGVGNQPQHF
TRBJ1-5	-	14	TRBV28	CASRLRQGNQPQHF
TRBJ2-7	-	17	TRBV18	CASSPASGSGRTYEQYF
TRBJ2-3	-	13	TRBV7-9	CATLGITGTTQYF
TRBJ1-4	once	15	TRBV7-9	CASSVGTATNEKLFF
TRBJ1-6	-	15	TRBV30	CAATYGTVYNSPLHF
TRBJ1-2	-	16	TRBV6-1	CASSGAKGEISYGYTF
TRBJ1-2	-	14	TRBV9	CASSVESSAGGYTF
TRBJ2-2	-	15	TRBV28	CASSPMDRGPGELFF
TRBJ2-5	-	16	TRBV7-6	CASSPAGPGAQETQYF
TRBJ2-2	-	13	TRBV6-5	CASSYGGTGELFF
TRBJ2-7	-	12	TRBV18	CASSPYGASQYF
TRBJ2-5	-	15	TRBV7-3	CASSLIAGPQETQYF
TRBJ2-7	once	11	TRBV29-1	CSVRLSYEQYF
TRBJ2-7	once	16	TRBV6-5	CASSYRRTSVSNEQYF
TRBJ1-2	-	14	TRBV7-2	CASSPGTGARGYTF
TRBJ1-2	-	12	TRBV2	CARDRPNYGYTF
TRBJ2-7	-	14	TRBV11-3	CASSLADRGSEQYF
TRBJ2-2	-	16	TRBV12-5	CASGTGQASSAGELFF